The next 20 T cell receptor beta chains were all read from a single sample in a study of cytotoxic CD8 clonotypes in ibrutinib-treated CLL. Sequencing was performed with immunoSEQ multiplex PCR; in TCRdb, only in-frame clones are kept and a portion is missing. Among 58,000 or so clones, 57% were seen once, and the ten largest hold approximately 14%. Specimen: PBMCs, collected after 12 months of ibrutinib treatment. The receptors come from a human donor with chronic lymphocytic leukemia.

This clone was detected ten times or more. The genes are TRBV5-1 and TRBJ2-1; no clear D. This CDR3 has 13 amino acids. With 2 bases removed from V and 7 bases from J, the gap between germline ends came to 10 bases. CDR1 is SGHRS, CDR2 YFSETQ, per germline. CDR3 nucleotides: TGCGCCAGCAGCTTCGGACCAGTAAATGAGCAGTTCTTC. This sequence encodes CASSFGPVNEQFF.

This clone was observed at least ten times. The chain uses TRBV5-1 and TRBJ2-3; perhaps TRBD1 as D (6 bases). Germline CDR1 and CDR2: SGHRS and YFSETQ. V was pared by 0 bases and J by 2 bases, with 16 bases between. The CDR3 contains 17 residues. CDR3 DNA sequence: TGCGCCAGCAGCTTGGTCCCGACAGGTTACCTCACAGATACGCAGTATTTT. Amino acids: CASSLVPTGYLTDTQYF.

The chain recombines TRBV5-1 with TRBJ2-3; no clear D gene. Germline assignment: CDR1 SGHRS and CDR2 YFSETQ. CDR3 size: 15 residues. Trimming took off 1 base at V and 8 bases at J, with 17 bases between the two ends. This CDR3 is CASSLRAGLDATQYF. The DNA of the CDR3 is TGCGCCAGCAGCTTGCGAGCCGGGCTCGATGCTACGCAGTATTTT. The variable domain in full, with the rest retrieved from reference TRBV5-1 and TRBJ2-3, is KAGVTQTPRYLIKTRGQQVTLSCSPISGHRSVSWYQQTPGQGLQFLFEYFSETQRNKGNFPGRFSGRQFSNSRSEMNVSTLELGDSALYLCASSLRAGLDATQYFGPGTRLTVL.

This clone has more than one count but fewer than ten. V usage is TRBV13 and J usage is TRBJ2-3; D is perhaps TRBD2 (5 bases). Deletions cut 2 bases from V and 6 bases from J, with 12 bases between. This CDR3 has 14 residues. Germline values: CDR1 PRHDT, CDR2 FYEKMQ (reference sequence). The CDR3 DNA reads as TGTGCCAGCAGCTTACTCGGGATCAGGGATACGCAGTATTTT. Translating gives CASSLLGIRDTQYF.

This chain joins TRBV7-9 and TRBJ2-7; D unclear. The CDR3 consists of 14 residues. V was trimmed by 1 base and J by 2 bases, leaving 9 bases between them. Germline CDR1 is SEHNR and CDR2 is FQNEAQ (reference sequence). CDR3 sequence: CASSLVADTYEQYF. CDR3 DNA sequence: TGTGCCAGCAGCTTAGTGGCGGATACCTACGAGCAGTACTTC.

The rearrangement uses TRBV7-2 and TRBJ2-1, with D possibly matching TRBD2 (6 bases). The germline V gene encodes CDR1 SGHTA and CDR2 FQGNSA. The CDR3 loop spans 17 amino acids. Trimming cost V 1 base and J 0 bases, with 13 bases left between them. CDR3 in amino acids: CASSLGVVGLSYNEQFF. CDR3 sequence (DNA): TGTGCCAGCAGCTTAGGTGTGGTGGGACTCTCCTACAATGAGCAGTTCTTC.

This clone was seen a few times. The chain carries TRBV29-1 and TRBJ1-6; D is ambiguous. The CDR3 runs to 12 residues. V was clipped by 1 base and J by 14 bases, with 12 bases between them. Germline CDR1 SQVTM, CDR2 ANQGSEA. Here the CDR3 reads CSVEVMSGALHF. CDR3 bases: TGCAGCGTTGAAGTCATGTCTGGAGCCCTCCACTTT.

This clone was seen only a few times. The V call is TRBV6-5, the J call TRBJ1-1, with D tentatively TRBD1 (5 bases). Trimming took 2 bases from V and 3 from J, leaving 13 bases between them. In germline, CDR1 is MNHEY, CDR2 SVGAGI. The CDR3 covers 15 residues. This CDR3 reads CASSYGARPYTEAFF. The CDR3 bases are TGTGCCAGCAGTTACGGGGCCCGACCATACACTGAAGCTTTCTTT.

Many counts were recorded for this clone. The chain uses TRBV2 and TRBJ1-2; TRBD1 matches at 10 bases. Per germline, CDR1 SNHLY and CDR2 FYNNEI. The length of the CDR3 is 13 residues. J gave up 7 bases and V 8 bases, and 7 bases lay outside the gene matches. The CDR3, as DNA: TGTGCCAGCCAGCGGGACAGGGGCGGTGGCTACACCTTC. Translating gives CASQRDRGGGYTF. The whole variable domain, remainder taken from reference TRBV2 and TRBJ1-2, is EPEVTQTPSHQVTQMGQEVILRCVPISNHLYFYWYRQILGQKVEFLVSFYNNEISEKSEIFDDQFSVERPDGSNFTLKIRSTKLEDSAMYFCASQRDRGGGYTFGSGTRLTVV.

This clone was observed at least ten times. The chain recombines TRBV7-6 with TRBJ2-1; the match to TRBD2 covers 8 bases. This CDR3 has 15 amino acids. Germline CDR1 SGHVS, CDR2 FNYEAQ. V dropped 6 bases and J dropped 4; count of bases not matched to a gene: 8. The CDR3 sequence is CASSSSGGRYNEQFF. The CDR3 DNA follows: TGTGCCAGCAGTTCATCGGGGGGGCGGTACAATGAGCAGTTCTTC.

The chain employs TRBV15 and TRBJ1-6, with D unresolved. Germline V lookup: CDR1 LNHNV, CDR2 YYDKDF (reference sequence). Deletions cut 1 base from V and 9 bases from J, with 10 bases between. This CDR3 is 14 amino acids long. The chain's CDR3 is CATSRVFLSSPLHF. CDR3 bases: TGTGCCACCAGCAGAGTTTTCCTGTCTTCACCCCTCCACTTT.

This clone has a single count. The chain links TRBV7-9 to TRBJ2-2; 11 nucleotides agree with TRBD2. V dropped 4 bases and J dropped 1; count of bases not matched to a gene: 2. From germline, CDR1 is SEHNR and CDR2 FQNEAQ (reference sequence). The CDR3 consists of 16 residues. The CDR3 loop reads CASSYTSGRNTGELFF. The CDR3 DNA follows: TGTGCCAGCAGCTATACTAGCGGGAGGAACACCGGGGAGCTGTTTTTT.

The V and J genes are TRBV18 and TRBJ1-4; D not certain. V was pared by 2 bases and J by 8 bases, with 6 bases between. The germline gives CDR1 KGHSH, CDR2 LQKENI. This CDR3 spans 12 amino acids. The CDR3 region is CASSPIREKLFF. The CDR3 region has the DNA TGTGCCAGCTCACCAATCAGAGAAAAACTGTTTTTT.

V gene TRBV18 combines with J gene TRBJ2-7, with 9 nucleotides matching TRBD2. The CDR3 totals 15 residues. With V trimmed by 3 bases and J by 6 bases, 9 bases remained unmatched. Germline V gene data show CDR1 as KGHSH and CDR2 as LQKENI. Here the CDR3 reads CASSPMGLAFAEQYF. CDR3 DNA: TGTGCCAGCTCACCCATGGGACTAGCTTTCGCCGAGCAGTACTTC. Full variable domain (outside the CDR3, taken from reference TRBV18 and TRBJ2-7): NAGVMQNPRHLVRRRGQEARLRCSPMKGHSHVYWYRQLPEEGLKFMVYLQKENIIDESGMPKERFSAEFPKEGPSILRIQQVVRGDSAAYFCASSPMGLAFAEQYFGPGTRLTVT.

This rearrangement joins TRBV10-3 to TRBJ2-7; 10 bases are shared with TRBD1. The J segment lost 4 bases and the V segment lost 7 bases, leaving 10 bases of the junction unmatched. Germline V gene sequence: CDR1 ENHRY, CDR2 SYGVKD. This CDR3 contains 15 residues. The CDR3 here is CAITDTPGQGYEQYF. The CDR3 DNA reads TGTGCCATCACGGACACCCCGGGACAGGGGTACGAGCAGTACTTC.

This clone was counted ten times or more. The V and J genes are TRBV15 and TRBJ2-1; D uncertain. Germline CDR1 is LNHNV and CDR2 is YYDKDF (reference sequence). V was trimmed by 0 bases and J by 8 bases, leaving 11 bases between them. The CDR3 covers 14 residues. In DNA, the CDR3 is TGTGCCACCAGCAGAGACCCTGTGAGTCATGAGCAGTTCTTC. It encodes CATSRDPVSHEQFF.

J is TRBJ2-7 and V is TRBV7-8, with 8 positions matching TRBD2. The CDR3 runs to 18 residues. CDR1 is SGHVS and CDR2 is FQNEAQ in the germline V gene. With 1 base clipped from V and 3 bases from J, the junction kept 14 bases outside the gene matches. CDR3 amino acids: CASSLVGSGIKFGYEQYF. The CDR3 nucleotides are TGTGCCAGCAGCTTAGTGGGTAGCGGGATCAAATTCGGCTACGAGCAGTACTTC.

The V gene is TRBV5-4, the J gene TRBJ2-1, with no clear D. V was clipped by 1 base and J by 6 bases, with 8 bases between them. The CDR3 is 13 residues long. The germline CDR1 and CDR2 sequences are SGHNT and YYREEE (reference sequence). CDR3 region: CASSLRLSNEQFF. In nucleotides, the CDR3 is TGTGCCAGCAGCTTGCGGTTAAGCAATGAGCAGTTCTTC.

The chain is built from TRBV5-1 and TRBJ2-5; 9 bases map to TRBD1. With V trimmed by 3 bases and J by 0 bases, 6 bases remained unmatched. There are 16 residues in the CDR3. In germline, CDR1 is SGHRS, CDR2 YFSETQ. The CDR3 DNA is TGCGCCAGCAGCTCATCCGGGACAGGGTACCAAGAGACCCAGTACTTC. Residues: CASSSSGTGYQETQYF.

The gene calls are TRBV7-9 and TRBJ2-7, with a weak D call TRBD1 (6 bases). With 5 bases removed from V and 6 bases from J, the gap between germline ends came to 29 bases. This CDR3 has 18 amino acids. Germline V gene sequence: CDR1 SEHNR, CDR2 FQNEAQ (reference sequence). CDR3 residues: CASSGGPGHGFHAIEQYV. CDR3 nucleotide sequence: TGTGCCAGCAGCGGAGGACCGGGACACGGATTCCACGCGATCGAGCAGTACGTC.